The 26 T cell receptor beta chains given below trace back to one sample, sequenced in a study of shared clonotypes between healthy human individuals. Produced via immunoSEQ multiplex PCR; TCRdb's table is partial and in-frame only. The table shows about 1.5 million clones, with about 98% occurring only once. The sample consisted of naive CD4+ T cells sorted from blood. Regarding subset: CD45RA+ positively selected. These receptors were obtained from a man aged 25 to 45 in good health.

This chain links TRBV6-5 with TRBJ2-7; 10 bases are shared with TRBD1. Germline V gene data show CDR1 as MNHEY and CDR2 as SVGAGI. The CDR3 contains 16 residues. The V gene end was trimmed by 2 bases and the J gene end by 0 bases; junction bases not matched to a gene: 4. The CDR3 region is CASSYGGQGISYEQYF. CDR3 coding DNA: TGTGCCAGCAGTTACGGGGGACAGGGGATCTCCTACGAGCAGTACTTC.

A remark on this clone: In the same sample, other DNA sequences code for this CDR3. The chain recombines TRBV5-1 with TRBJ2-3; no clear D gene. This CDR3 is 13 amino acids long. V gave up 3 bases and J gave up 3 bases, with 8 bases separating them. CDR1 SGHRS and CDR2 YFSETQ come from the germline V gene. CDR3: CASSSVGTDTQYF. CDR3 sequence (DNA): TGCGCCAGCAGCTCCGTGGGGACAGATACGCAGTATTTT.

The CDR3 sequence is CAWSVGTSGRNEQFF. CDR3 DNA sequence: TGTGCCTGGAGTGTGGGGACTAGCGGGAGAAATGAGCAGTTCTTC. The V and J genes are TRBV30 and TRBJ2-1; TRBD2 aligns across 14 bases. There are 15 residues in the CDR3. Germline V gene lookup returns CDR1 GTSNPN and CDR2 SVGIG (reference sequence). Trimming at V came to 0 bases and at J to 7 bases, leaving 2 bases not matched to a gene.

Of note for this clone: Distinct nucleotide sequences in the sample also encode this CDR3. The V and J genes are TRBV28 and TRBJ1-2; D is undetermined. There are 13 residues in the CDR3. V lost 6 bases and J 4 bases, leaving 12 bases between the germline ends. Germline V lookup: CDR1 MDHEN, CDR2 SYDVKM. The CDR3 is CASSPTGRYGYTF. CDR3 nucleotide sequence: TGTGCCAGCAGCCCCACGGGCCGCTATGGCTACACCTTC.

V usage is TRBV5-1 and J usage is TRBJ2-7, with D perhaps TRBD1 or TRBD2 (6 bases each). V shed 4 bases and J shed 4 bases, with 21 bases lying between them. The germline V gene encodes CDR1 SGHRS and CDR2 YFSETQ. CDR3 length: 16 amino acids. DNA for the CDR3: TGCGCCAGCAGCCTATCACGGGGGCGTTCCGAATACGAGCAGTACTTC. Amino acid sequence: CASSLSRGRSEYEQYF.

This clone was seen just once. Other DNA sequences within the sample encode an identical CDR3. The chain is built from TRBV20-1 and TRBJ2-7, with TRBD2 as a possible D gene (6 bases). The V and J ends lost 5 bases and 4 bases respectively, with 9 bases between them. The CDR3 spans 11 residues. The V gene's germline CDR1 is DFQATT and CDR2 SNEGSKA (reference sequence). The CDR3 coding sequence is TGCAGTGCTGGGGACTCATACGAGCAGTACTTC. Protein product: CSAGDSYEQYF.

As concerns this clone: The sample has other DNA sequences that encode this CDR3 too. This rearrangement joins TRBV5-4 to TRBJ2-7; 8 nucleotides line up with TRBD1. This CDR3 is 14 amino acids long. CDR1 is SGHNT, CDR2 YYREEE, per germline (reference sequence). V lost 0 bases to trimming and J lost 4 bases; unmatched junction nucleotides: 3. CDR3 DNA: TGTGCCAGCAGCTTGGGGACAGGGCGTTACGAGCAGTACTTC. Residues: CASSLGTGRYEQYF.

The chain is built from TRBV7-8 and TRBJ2-7; no clear D. The germline V gene encodes CDR1 SGHVS and CDR2 FQNEAQ. Trimming shortened V by 1 base and J by 3 bases, and 13 bases separated the two germline ends. The CDR3 sequence is 15 residues long. The CDR3 coding sequence is TGTGCCAGCAGCTTAGAAATGTGGGCGCACTACGAGCAGTACTTC. It specifies CASSLEMWAHYEQYF.

A single count supports this clone. V is TRBV14 and J is TRBJ1-1, with 8 bases that match TRBD1. The CDR3 is made up of 13 amino acids. V lost 1 base and J lost 10; bases outside the gene matches: 5. Germline assignment: CDR1 SGHDN and CDR2 FVKESK. The chain's CDR3 is CASSQVDRDTAFF. For the CDR3, the DNA is TGTGCCAGCAGCCAAGTGGACAGGGACACAGCTTTCTTT.

This clone was seen more than once but under ten times. The same CDR3 can be traced to other DNA sequences in this sample. This chain uses TRBV5-1 with TRBJ2-1; 7 bases map to TRBD2. Germline lookup yields CDR1 SGHRS and CDR2 YFSETQ. After removal of 0 bases from V and 3 bases from J, the junction contained 3 bases not matched to a gene. The CDR3 is made up of 15 amino acids. The CDR3 sequence is CASSLGLADYNEQFF. In DNA form, the CDR3 reads TGCGCCAGCAGCTTGGGCCTAGCGGACTACAATGAGCAGTTCTTC.

The gene calls are TRBV29-1 and TRBJ1-3; the D is unclear. Trimming removed 5 bases at V and 3 bases at J, with 8 bases between. The CDR3 loop spans 12 amino acids. CDR1 and CDR2 from the germline V gene are SQVTM and ANQGSEA. The CDR3 DNA follows: TGCAGCGTTTTAAAAGATGGAAACACCATATATTTT. Protein sequence: CSVLKDGNTIYF.

The chain combines TRBV5-8 with TRBJ1-1; 9 bases agree with TRBD1. V shed 5 bases and J 6 bases; nucleotides not matched to a gene: 23. The germline V gene encodes CDR1 SGHTS and CDR2 YDEGEE. The CDR3 sequence is 19 residues long. The CDR3 bases are TGTGCCAGCAGTCTTTTTCGGGACAGGGACATTTTTTTCAGGGCTGAAGCTTTCTTT. Protein product: CASSLFRDRDIFFRAEAFF.

With respect to this clone: The sample holds other DNA sequences that translate to the same CDR3. The chain couples TRBV11-2 to TRBJ1-2, with unresolved D. V shed 0 bases and J shed 2 bases, with 4 bases lying between them. The CDR3 loop spans 13 amino acids. CDR1 and CDR2 (germline): SGHAT, FQNNGV. CDR3 residues: CASSLDRNYGYTF. CDR3 coding DNA: TGTGCCAGCAGCTTAGACAGGAACTATGGCTACACCTTC.

V is TRBV25-1 and J is TRBJ1-2, with TRBD1 identical over 8 bases. Germline V CDR1 and CDR2: MGHDK, SYGVNS. The CDR3 spans 15 residues. V dropped 4 bases and J dropped 7; count of bases not matched to a gene: 11. The DNA of the CDR3 is TGTGCCAGCAGTGTACCTGGACAGGGAAAAGGTGGCTACACCTTC. It codes for CASSVPGQGKGGYTF.

The chain uses TRBV6-6 and TRBJ2-1, with a tentative D call TRBD2 (5 bases). Germline-derived CDR1 and CDR2 are MNHNY and SVGAGI (reference sequence). V gave up 7 bases and J gave up 7 bases, with 14 bases separating them. The CDR3 runs 13 residues. Here the CDR3 DNA reads TGTGCCAGCACTCCAGCGACTATGAATGAGCAGTTCTTC. Its translation is CASTPATMNEQFF.

The rearrangement links TRBV6-5 to TRBJ1-2; D perhaps matches TRBD1 (6 bases). CDR3 length: 14 residues. Germline V gene data show CDR1 as MNHEY and CDR2 as SVGAGI. Trimming took off 2 bases at V and 6 bases at J, with 13 bases between the two ends. The CDR3: CASSYPGTRHGYTF. The CDR3 DNA reads as TGTGCCAGCAGTTACCCCGGGACAAGACATGGCTACACCTTC.

Notes on this clone: Different DNA sequences within this sample yield the same CDR3. V usage is TRBV27 and J usage is TRBJ2-7; TRBD2 agrees at 9 bases. This CDR3 is 13 amino acids long. V trimming: 5 bases; J trimming: 4 bases; junction bases outside the gene matches: 3. Germline lookup yields CDR1 MNHEY and CDR2 SMNVEV (reference sequence). The chain's CDR3 is CASSRLAGYEQYF. Written as DNA, the CDR3 is TGTGCCAGCAGTCGGCTAGCGGGGTACGAGCAGTACTTC.

V gene TRBV5-1 combines with J gene TRBJ2-7; D gene ambiguous. The CDR3 consists of 12 residues. The V and J ends lost 2 bases and 3 bases respectively, with 6 bases between them. CDR1 and CDR2 from the germline V gene are SGHRS and YFSETQ. In DNA form, the CDR3 reads TGCGCCAGCAGCTTCGACGGCTACGAGCAGTACTTC. This translates into CASSFDGYEQYF.

V usage is TRBV7-9 and J usage is TRBJ1-4, with D unresolved. The germline CDR1 and CDR2 sequences are SEHNR and FQNEAQ (reference sequence). Deletions cut 5 bases from V and 8 bases from J, with 9 bases between. The CDR3 has 12 residues. CDR3 loop: CASSPNQEKLFF. CDR3 DNA: TGTGCCAGCAGCCCGAACCAAGAAAAACTGTTTTTT.

The sample holds one count of this clone. The chain employs TRBV18 and TRBJ2-6; a possible D gene is TRBD1 (5 bases). Trimming pared 3 bases from V and 1 base from J, leaving 13 bases between. This CDR3 is built from 17 residues. Germline V gene lookup returns CDR1 KGHSH and CDR2 LQKENI. The CDR3, as DNA: TGTGCCAGCTCACCCCTTTCTCAGGGATCTGGGGCCAACGTCCTGACTTTC. Amino acids: CASSPLSQGSGANVLTF.

This rearrangement joins TRBV6-5 to TRBJ1-2; possible D gene TRBD1, 5 bases. V gave up 6 bases and J gave up 2 bases, with 13 bases separating them. The CDR3 contains 14 residues. Germline V gives CDR1 MNHEY, CDR2 SVGAGI. The CDR3 DNA reads TGTGCCAGCAGCCGGGACGGGAAGAACTATGGCTACACCTTC. Its translation: CASSRDGKNYGYTF.

The chain recombines TRBV7-9 with TRBJ1-1; TRBD1 aligns across 11 bases. CDR1 is SEHNR, CDR2 FQNEAQ, per germline (reference sequence). The CDR3 extends over 15 amino acids. The V segment lost 5 bases and the J segment 10 bases; nucleotides outside the gene matches: 12. The CDR3: CASSPWTGGHLGAFF. The CDR3, as DNA: TGTGCCAGCAGCCCGTGGACAGGGGGCCACCTCGGAGCTTTCTTT.

This chain connects TRBV11-2 to TRBJ1-5; D gene uncertain. The ends were cut back, 1 base at V and 4 bases at J, with 11 bases in the middle. The germline V gene encodes CDR1 SGHAT and CDR2 FQNNGV. The CDR3 sequence is 15 residues long. The CDR3 coding sequence is TGTGCCAGCAGCTTAGGAGCAGGATTGAATCAGCCCCAGCATTTT. This sequence encodes CASSLGAGLNQPQHF.

The CDR3 nucleotides are TGCGCCAGCAGCCCGGGACAGGGGGAAGGCTACACCTTC. Encoded protein: CASSPGQGEGYTF. This chain connects TRBV5-1 to TRBJ1-2, with 11 bases that match TRBD1. Per the germline V gene, CDR1 is SGHRS and CDR2 is YFSETQ. J was trimmed by 8 bases and V by 4 bases; bases with no gene match: 4. The CDR3 covers 13 residues.

CDR3 region: CASSEDRSNEQYF. CDR3 DNA sequence: TGTGCCAGCTCCGAAGACAGGTCTAACGAGCAGTACTTC. The chain carries TRBV18 and TRBJ2-7; D may be TRBD1 (6 bases). The V end was cut by 6 bases, the J end by 5 bases, with 14 bases between. The CDR3 length is 13 residues. Germline-derived CDR1 and CDR2 are KGHSH and LQKENI.

The chain uses TRBV9 and TRBJ2-1; TRBD2 aligns across 8 bases. J gave up 7 bases and V 1 base, and 10 bases lay outside the gene matches. Germline CDR1 reads SGDLS; CDR2 reads YYNGEE. The CDR3 is made up of 16 amino acids. CDR3 region: CASSVRLALGTNEQFF. As DNA, the CDR3 is TGTGCCAGCAGCGTACGACTAGCGCTTGGTACAAATGAGCAGTTCTTC.